This T cell receptor (beta chain) was obtained from a study of human T cells and chemical hapten exposure. Regarding the study as a whole: TCRs exceeding a frequency of 1 in 1000 stayed unchanged under DPC sensitization.

The time point: patch test 1, 2 weeks after DPC sensitization. Treatment here: therapeutic diphenylcyclopropenone sensitization with weekly scalp DPC. Those who donated were patients with alopecia, 18 to 70 years of age, and suitable for DPC. It was unfractionated whole blood from which total RNA was extracted. Germline V gene data show CDR1 as GTSNPN and CDR2 as SVGIG (reference sequence). This CDR3 spans 15 amino acids. V lost 8 bases, J lost 5 bases, and 24 bases lay in between. Notes on this clonotype: Its specificity is unknown.

What the library attached to individual cDNA molecules were unique molecular identifiers. A single record per CDR3 protein comes from TCRdb applying MiXCR to the RACE reads. The sample includes about 100,000 distinct CDR3 sequences, approximately 10% of them seen just once. This chain joins TRBV30 and TRBJ1-2; D remains ambiguous. The clonotype comes from a woman in her 40s with alopecia areata. Some clones in this sample may be carry-over from other donors' samples. Here the sequenced sample was whole blood, taken in connection with sensitization to the hapten diphenylcyclopropenone (DPC). CDR3 bases: TGTGCCCGAACCCCGCGCGGGAGAGTTGGGTATGGCTACACCTTC. Translated, it gives CARTPRGRVGYGYTF.